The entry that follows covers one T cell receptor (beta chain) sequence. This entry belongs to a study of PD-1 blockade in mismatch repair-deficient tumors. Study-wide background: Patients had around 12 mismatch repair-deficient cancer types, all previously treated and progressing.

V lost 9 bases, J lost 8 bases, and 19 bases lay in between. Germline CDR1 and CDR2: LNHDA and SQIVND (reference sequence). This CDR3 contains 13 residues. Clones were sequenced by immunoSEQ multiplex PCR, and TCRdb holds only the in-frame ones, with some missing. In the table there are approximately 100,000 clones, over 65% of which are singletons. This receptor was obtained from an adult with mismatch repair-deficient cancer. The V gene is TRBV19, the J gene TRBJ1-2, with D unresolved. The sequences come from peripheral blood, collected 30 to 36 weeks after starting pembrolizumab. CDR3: CASNYMGDPGYTF. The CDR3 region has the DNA TGTGCCAGCAACTATATGGGCGACCCCGGCTACACCTTC. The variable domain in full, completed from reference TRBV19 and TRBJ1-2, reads DGGITQSPKYLFRKEGQNVTLSCEQNLNHDAMYWYRQDPGQGLRLIYYSQIVNDFQKGDIAEGYSVSREKKESFPLTVTSAQKNPTAFYLCASNYMGDPGYTFGSGTRLTVV.